These 31 T cell receptor beta chains were all obtained from the same sample, sequenced in a study of cytomegalovirus exposure and HLA in healthy donors. Some clones are missing from TCRdb's copy, which holds only in-frame ones; the method was immunoSEQ multiplex PCR. This table has 150,000 to 200,000 clones, roughly 89% appearing once. Sequencing was performed on PBMCs. These TCRs come from a young woman in good health and CMV-seropositive.

The V call is TRBV15, the J call TRBJ2-1; tentatively, D is TRBD2 (6 bases). Germline lookup yields CDR1 LNHNV and CDR2 YYDKDF (reference sequence). The CDR3 loop spans 17 amino acids. V gave up 3 bases and J gave up 4 bases, with 19 bases separating them. This CDR3 is CATSRTLGGSSYNEQFF. In DNA, the CDR3 is TGTGCCACCAGCAGGACCCTCGGAGGGAGCTCATACAATGAGCAGTTCTTC.

CDR3 coding DNA: TGTGCCAGCGGGGGACTTATGAACACTGAAGCTTTCTTT. Translation: CASGGLMNTEAFF. The chain uses TRBV2 and TRBJ1-1; maybe TRBD1 (5 bases). Germline CDR1 reads SNHLY; CDR2 reads FYNNEI. The CDR3 length is 13 residues. The V end was cut by 8 bases, the J end by 0 bases, with 10 bases between.

This clone showed up just once. This rearrangement joins TRBV9 to TRBJ2-7; a weak D match, TRBD2 (7 bases). The CDR3 spans 16 residues. Looked up from germline, CDR1 is SGDLS and CDR2 is YYNGEE. V lost 4 bases and J lost 3, with 20 bases in between. The CDR3 DNA follows: TGTGCCAGCAGCCCGAGGTTAATGGGGGGGCTCTACGAGCAGTACTTC. It is translated as CASSPRLMGGLYEQYF.

The CDR3 region is CASSQAAGVGTEQFF. The CDR3 DNA follows: TGTGCCAGCAGCCAAGCAGCGGGAGTGGGTACCGAGCAGTTCTTC. The V and J genes are TRBV4-2 and TRBJ2-1, with 8 bases fitting TRBD2. The CDR3 runs 15 residues. With 1 base clipped from V and 10 bases from J, the junction kept 9 bases outside the gene matches. Germline CDR1 LGHNA, CDR2 YNFKEQ.

The chain combines TRBV7-2 with TRBJ2-7; 8 bases are shared with TRBD1. The CDR3 has 14 residues. V lost 7 bases, J lost 0 bases, and 5 bases stayed unmatched. Looked up from germline, CDR1 is SGHTA and CDR2 is FQGNSA. CDR3 residues: CASTWDRYSYEQYF. The CDR3 DNA sequence: TGTGCCAGCACCTGGGACAGGTACTCCTACGAGCAGTACTTC.

The rearrangement uses TRBV5-1 and TRBJ2-3; 9 bases are a match to TRBD2. Trimming took 5 bases from V and 3 from J; bases not matched to a gene: 10. Germline assignment: CDR1 SGHRS and CDR2 YFSETQ. This CDR3 is built from 16 residues. The CDR3 sequence: CASSRLAGVVTDTQYF. As DNA, the CDR3 is TGCGCCAGCAGTCGGTTAGCGGGAGTGGTAACAGATACGCAGTATTTT.

This clone was picked up one time. This chain connects TRBV9 to TRBJ2-7; TRBD2 matches at 8 bases. Germline CDR1 SGDLS, CDR2 YYNGEE. This CDR3 contains 15 residues. The V and J ends lost 2 bases and 3 bases, in that order; junction bases with no gene match: 7. CDR3 protein: CASSVSGGGNYEQYF. For the CDR3, the DNA is TGTGCCAGCAGCGTGTCCGGCGGGGGGAACTACGAGCAGTACTTC.

This sequence joins TRBV7-8 and TRBJ1-5, with TRBD1 matching over 7 bases. The CDR3 runs 16 residues. Trimming took 2 bases from V and 2 from J; bases not matched to a gene: 6. Looked up from germline, CDR1 is SGHVS and CDR2 is FQNEAQ. CDR3 in amino acids: CASSLRGTERNQPQHF. The CDR3, as DNA: TGTGCCAGCAGCTTAAGAGGGACAGAGCGCAATCAGCCCCAGCATTTT.

The chain combines TRBV2 with TRBJ1-1; D not certain. The CDR3 is made up of 15 amino acids. Between the trimmed V and J ends, which lost 6 bases and 1 base, there was a span of 15 bases. Germline loops: CDR1 SNHLY, CDR2 FYNNEI. The CDR3 bases are TGTGCCAGCAGCCCTCCCCCGGCGGGGAACACTGAAGCTTTCTTT. Translating gives CASSPPPAGNTEAFF.

The rearrangement links TRBV2 to TRBJ1-1; D is undetermined. Deletions cut 8 bases from V and 3 bases from J, with 10 bases between. Germline V gene sequence: CDR1 SNHLY, CDR2 FYNNEI. The CDR3 totals 12 residues. The CDR3 region is CASLGLYTEAFF. The CDR3, as DNA: TGTGCCAGCCTTGGACTCTACACTGAAGCTTTCTTT. Complete variable domain (other parts from reference TRBV2 and TRBJ1-1): EPEVTQTPSHQVTQMGQEVILRCVPISNHLYFYWYRQILGQKVEFLVSFYNNEISEKSEIFDDQFSVERPDGSNFTLKIRSTKLEDSAMYFCASLGLYTEAFFGQGTRLTVV.

V and J are TRBV4-1 and TRBJ1-2; D possibly corresponds to TRBD1 (5 bases). The CDR3 has 16 residues. Trimming cost V 0 bases and J 4 bases, with 15 bases left between them. Germline-derived CDR1 and CDR2 are MGHRA and YSYEKL. The CDR3 region is CASSQELRRGGYGYTF. CDR3 in DNA: TGCGCCAGCAGCCAAGAACTAAGAAGGGGAGGCTATGGCTACACCTTC.

The chain couples TRBV6-1 to TRBJ2-7, with 13 bases lining up with TRBD2. The CDR3 length is 15 residues. V trimming: 3 bases; J trimming: 5 bases; junction bases outside the gene matches: 4. Looked up from germline, CDR1 is MNHNS and CDR2 is SASEGT. The CDR3 loop is CASSDRTSGSDEQYF. CDR3 nucleotides: TGTGCCAGCAGTGATCGGACTAGCGGGAGTGACGAGCAGTACTTC.

V usage is TRBV7-2 and J usage is TRBJ2-6, with 7 bases aligning to TRBD1. After removal of 5 bases from V and 0 bases from J, the junction contained 13 bases not matched to a gene. Germline-derived CDR1 and CDR2 are SGHTA and FQGNSA. The CDR3 runs 19 residues. Written as DNA, the CDR3 is TGTGCCAGCAGCCCAGGCCTCGGACAGGCCAGCTCTGGGGCCAACGTCCTGACTTTC. It codes for CASSPGLGQASSGANVLTF.

The chain couples TRBV11-3 to TRBJ2-5, with 8 bases fitting TRBD2. CDR3 size: 13 residues. Germline trimming cut 5 bases from V and 5 bases from J; bases unmatched to any gene: 4. Germline V CDR1 and CDR2: SGHNT, YENEEA. CDR3 bases: TGTGCCAGCAGCCCCAGCGGGAGCGAGACCCAGTACTTC. Translation gives CASSPSGSETQYF.

This chain connects TRBV5-4 to TRBJ2-1; 11 bases match TRBD2. This CDR3 has 16 amino acids. V dropped 4 bases and J dropped 1; count of bases not matched to a gene: 4. Germline values: CDR1 SGHNT, CDR2 YYREEE (reference sequence). The CDR3 DNA sequence: TGTGCCAGCAGCCTTCCTAGCGGGAGGTCCTACAATGAGCAGTTCTTC. Its protein is CASSLPSGRSYNEQFF. Supplemented by reference TRBV5-4 and TRBJ2-1, the full variable domain reads ETGVTQSPTHLIKTRGQQVTLRCSSQSGHNTVSWYQQALGQGPQFIFQYYREEENGRGNFPPRFSGLQFPNYSSELNVNALELDDSALYLCASSLPSGRSYNEQFFGPGTRLTVL.

This chain uses TRBV11-2 with TRBJ1-3; TRBD1 aligns across 8 bases. Trimming at V came to 5 bases and at J to 0 bases, leaving 3 bases not matched to a gene. Germline lookup yields CDR1 SGHAT and CDR2 FQNNGV. The CDR3 spans 15 residues. CDR3 DNA sequence: TGTGCCAGCAGCCGACAGGGGAGCTCTGGAAACACCATATATTTT. As protein: CASSRQGSSGNTIYF. The whole variable domain, filled in from reference TRBV11-2 and TRBJ1-3, reads EAGVAQSPRYKIIEKRQSVAFWCNPISGHATLYWYQQILGQGPKLLIQFQNNGVVDDSQLPKDRFSAERLKGVDSTLKIQPAKLEDSAVYLCASSRQGSSGNTIYFGEGSWLTVV.

The V gene is TRBV19, the J gene TRBJ1-1; 8 bases fit TRBD1. Germline lookup yields CDR1 LNHDA and CDR2 SQIVND (reference sequence). V lost 3 bases to trimming and J lost 5 bases; unmatched junction nucleotides: 11. This CDR3 region has 16 residues. This CDR3 is CASSIAGGAGDTEAFF. The CDR3 DNA sequence: TGTGCCAGTAGTATTGCAGGGGGCGCCGGAGATACTGAAGCTTTCTTT.

This clone was seen once. The V gene is TRBV29-1, the J gene TRBJ2-4; TRBD1 matches 8 bases. The germline V gene has CDR1 SQVTM and CDR2 ANQGSEA. The V segment lost 4 bases and the J segment 0 bases; nucleotides outside the gene matches: 8. The CDR3 totals 16 residues. CDR3 amino acids: CSVASGQGIAKNIQYF. In nucleotides, the CDR3 is TGCAGCGTTGCCTCTGGACAGGGAATAGCCAAAAACATTCAGTACTTC.

Only one count was recorded for this clone. The chain joins TRBV28 to TRBJ2-7, with TRBD2 matching 9 bases. The CDR3 sequence is 13 residues long. Per germline, CDR1 MDHEN and CDR2 SYDVKM. Trimming at V came to 6 bases and at J to 3 bases, leaving 3 bases not matched to a gene. DNA of the CDR3: TGTGCCAGCAGGGCTAGCGGGGTCTACGAGCAGTACTTC. Protein product: CASRASGVYEQYF.

The CDR3 DNA reads TGTGCCAGCATTGCCTTACTGGCCTACGAGCAGTACTTC. This encodes CASIALLAYEQYF. V usage is TRBV2 and J usage is TRBJ2-7; D is ambiguous. This CDR3 comprises 13 residues. With 7 bases removed from V and 2 bases from J, the gap between germline ends came to 12 bases. CDR1 and CDR2 (germline): SNHLY, FYNNEI. Full variable domain (rest looked up from reference TRBV2 and TRBJ2-7): EPEVTQTPSHQVTQMGQEVILRCVPISNHLYFYWYRQILGQKVEFLVSFYNNEISEKSEIFDDQFSVERPDGSNFTLKIRSTKLEDSAMYFCASIALLAYEQYFGPGTRLTVT.

V is TRBV4-3 and J is TRBJ1-2; TRBD1 agrees at 7 bases. The CDR3 is 15 residues long. V was pared by 0 bases and J by 5 bases, with 6 bases of the junction left unmatched. CDR1 is LGHNA, CDR2 YSLEER, per germline. CDR3 nucleotides: TGCGCCAGCAGCCAAGATAGACAGGGCTTTTATGGCTACACCTTC. Amino acids: CASSQDRQGFYGYTF.

The chain employs TRBV4-1 and TRBJ1-5; 7 bases fit TRBD1. The CDR3 runs to 21 residues. With V trimmed by 4 bases and J by 0 bases, 21 bases remained unmatched. Germline V lookup: CDR1 MGHRA, CDR2 YSYEKL. The CDR3 loop reads CASSRQTLQSGGGLSNQPQHF. For the CDR3, the DNA is TGCGCCAGCAGCCGCCAAACGCTACAATCAGGGGGAGGCCTTAGCAATCAGCCCCAGCATTTT.

As for this clone: The junction does not match germline at one end; this may be a read error. The chain recombines TRBV7-7 with TRBJ2-7, with 10 bases that match TRBD1. There are 15 residues in the CDR3. Germline V gene data show CDR1 as SSHAT and CDR2 as FNYEAQ (reference sequence). The CDR3 reads CASSLYLGQGYEQYF. The CDR3 region has the DNA TGTGCTAGCAGCTTGTATTTGGGACAGGGGTACGAGCAGTACTTC.

This chain links TRBV19 with TRBJ2-7; 7 nucleotides align to TRBD1. Germline CDR1 is LNHDA and CDR2 is SQIVND (reference sequence). V lost 5 bases, J lost 2 bases, and 12 bases stayed unmatched. CDR3 size: 16 residues. For the CDR3, the DNA is TGTGCCAGTAGTCCCACCGGGACAGCTTTAACCTACGAGCAGTACTTC. It specifies CASSPTGTALTYEQYF.

The genes are TRBV5-4 and TRBJ2-7, with 10 nucleotides matching TRBD2. In germline, CDR1 is SGHNT, CDR2 YYREEE (reference sequence). V was clipped by 1 base and J by 3 bases; unmatched bases: 4. The CDR3 is 15 residues long. The CDR3 DNA sequence: TGTGCCAGCAGCTTGTCGGCTAGCGGGAGCTACGAGCAGTACTTC. Translating it yields CASSLSASGSYEQYF.

The gene calls are TRBV6-5 and TRBJ2-7; unclear D gene. Germline CDR1 MNHEY, CDR2 SVGAGI. The CDR3 extends over 13 amino acids. Deletions cut 6 bases from V and 1 base from J, with 10 bases between. In nucleotides, the CDR3 is TGTGCCAGCAGCCCCTCCTTTTCCTACGAGCAGTACTTC. Protein sequence: CASSPSFSYEQYF.

The gene calls are TRBV5-6 and TRBJ1-4, with D perhaps TRBD1 (5 bases). Germline CDR1 is SGHDT and CDR2 is YYEEEE. V shed 0 bases and J shed 7 bases, with 10 bases lying between them. The length of the CDR3 is 14 residues. The CDR3 loop is CASSLEGLGEKLFF. The CDR3, as DNA: TGTGCCAGCAGCTTGGAGGGGTTGGGTGAAAAACTGTTTTTT.

The chain employs TRBV2 and TRBJ2-5; 9 positions match TRBD1. Per germline, CDR1 SNHLY and CDR2 FYNNEI. The CDR3 length is 14 residues. The ends lost 5 bases at V and 4 bases at J; junction bases unmatched: 5. Written as DNA, the CDR3 is TGTGCCAGCAGTTCACAGGGGGCTGGAGAGACCCAGTACTTC. Amino acids: CASSSQGAGETQYF.

The chain joins TRBV19 to TRBJ2-2; D possibly corresponds to TRBD2 (5 bases). Between the trimmed V and J ends, which lost 8 bases and 6 bases, there was a span of 10 bases. Germline V CDR1 and CDR2: LNHDA, SQIVND (reference sequence). This CDR3 is built from 12 residues. The CDR3 region has the DNA TGTGCCAGTCTGAGCGGTCCCGGGGAGCTGTTTTTT. Translation: CASLSGPGELFF.

V gene TRBV6-1 combines with J gene TRBJ1-2; D possibly corresponds to TRBD1 (6 bases). CDR1 is MNHNS and CDR2 is SASEGT in the germline V gene. The V end lost 7 bases, the J end lost 3 bases, and 12 bases lay between the germline ends. The CDR3 consists of 13 residues. CDR3 region: CASTGTQYYGYTF. CDR3 bases: TGTGCCAGCACCGGGACACAGTACTATGGCTACACCTTC.

V usage is TRBV28 and J usage is TRBJ2-7, with D possibly being TRBD2 (5 bases). V was shortened by 3 bases and J by 3 bases, with 15 bases between the two germline ends. Germline CDR1 MDHEN, CDR2 SYDVKM. This CDR3 has 15 amino acids. CDR3 amino acids: CASSFTSGNSYEQYF. CDR3 DNA: TGTGCCAGCAGTTTCACTTCGGGAAACAGCTACGAGCAGTACTTC.